The 15 T cell receptor beta chains below were found in one sample sequenced in a study of somatic mutations in cytotoxic T cells in rheumatoid arthritis. The assay was immunoSEQ multiplex PCR, and TCRdb's table has in-frame clones only and misses some. The data show 9,000 to 13,000 clones, 73% seen once. The sample was CD8+ T cells sorted from blood. These receptors originate from a man aged 55 to 70 in good health.

This sequence joins TRBV19 and TRBJ2-1; 12 nucleotides match TRBD2. J gave up 8 bases and V 3 bases, and 5 bases lay outside the gene matches. The CDR3 is 15 amino acids. From germline, CDR1 is LNHDA and CDR2 SQIVND (reference sequence). CDR3 in amino acids: CASSILAGGDDEQFF. The CDR3 coding sequence is TGTGCCAGTAGTATCCTAGCGGGAGGGGACGATGAGCAGTTCTTC.

The chain links TRBV29-1 to TRBJ1-2, with D maybe TRBD1 (5 bases). The CDR3 runs to 11 residues. Trimming removed 6 bases at V and 10 bases at J, with 15 bases between. Germline lookup yields CDR1 SQVTM and CDR2 ANQGSEA. The CDR3 nucleotides read TGCAGCGTGTGGGGAGGGGCGGACTACACCTTC. Translation gives CSVWGGADYTF. The full variable domain, its missing parts supplied by reference TRBV29-1 and TRBJ1-2, is SAVISQKPSRDICQRGTSLTIQCQVDSQVTMMFWYRQQPGQSLTLIATANQGSEATYESGFVIDKFPISRPNLTFSTLTVSNMSPEDSSIYLCSVWGGADYTFGSGTRLTVV.

The chain has TRBV13 and TRBJ2-1, with D hard to call. This CDR3 is 13 amino acids long. Germline CDR1 and CDR2: PRHDT and FYEKMQ (reference sequence). Trimming took off 3 bases at V and 9 bases at J, with 12 bases between the two ends. The CDR3 DNA is TGTGCCAGCAGCTTTTCCGTAGAAGGTGAGCAGTTCTTC. Translation: CASSFSVEGEQFF.

With respect to this clone: The same CDR3 arises from other DNA sequences in this sample as well. This chain joins TRBV20-1 and TRBJ2-1; weak D call: TRBD1 (6 bases). The CDR3 contains 11 residues. CDR1 DFQATT and CDR2 SNEGSKA come from the germline V gene (reference sequence). V shed 6 bases and J shed 5 bases, with 8 bases lying between them. The chain's CDR3 is CSARTDNEQFF. The CDR3 nucleotides are TGCAGTGCACGGACAGACAATGAGCAGTTCTTC.

The V and J genes are TRBV5-8 and TRBJ2-6; the D gene could be TRBD1 or TRBD2 (5 bases each). CDR1 and CDR2 (germline): SGHTS, YDEGEE. The CDR3 extends over 15 amino acids. The CDR3 DNA sequence: TGTGATCCGAGGGGCCGAAGCTCTGGGGCCAACGTCCTGACTTTC. Translation gives CDPRGRSSGANVLTF.

The chain joins TRBV5-4 to TRBJ2-6; D ambiguous. Trimming took 0 bases from V and 0 from J, leaving 7 bases between them. Germline CDR1 reads SGHNT; CDR2 reads YYREEE (reference sequence). The CDR3 has 16 residues. The CDR3 sequence is CASSLELISGANVLTF. In DNA form, the CDR3 reads TGTGCCAGCAGCTTGGAACTGATCTCTGGGGCCAACGTCCTGACTTTC. The entire variable domain, with the rest obtained from reference TRBV5-4 and TRBJ2-6, is as follows: ETGVTQSPTHLIKTRGQQVTLRCSSQSGHNTVSWYQQALGQGPQFIFQYYREEENGRGNFPPRFSGLQFPNYSSELNVNALELDDSALYLCASSLELISGANVLTFGAGSRLTVL.

The chain employs TRBV10-2 and TRBJ2-2; 8 bases are a match to TRBD1. Germline trimming cut 4 bases from V and 4 bases from J; bases unmatched to any gene: 2. CDR1 and CDR2 (germline): WSHSY, SAAADI. The CDR3 totals 14 residues. This CDR3 is CASSGTGTTGELFF. As DNA, the CDR3 is TGCGCCAGCAGTGGGACAGGGACCACCGGGGAGCTGTTTTTT.

The gene calls are TRBV6-1 and TRBJ1-5; no clear D. V lost 6 bases, J lost 6 bases, and 18 bases lay in between. Germline V gene data show CDR1 as MNHNS and CDR2 as SASEGT. This CDR3 has 15 amino acids. The CDR3 DNA reads as TGTGCCAGCAGCGATACAGAATCCGGAAGTCAGCCCCAGCATTTT. This encodes CASSDTESGSQPQHF.

V usage is TRBV5-1 and J usage is TRBJ1-1, with TRBD1 identical over 7 bases. There are 15 residues in the CDR3. Germline CDR1 reads SGHRS; CDR2 reads YFSETQ. Trimming at V came to 4 bases and at J to 4 bases, leaving 10 bases not matched to a gene. The DNA for the CDR3 is TGCGCCAGCAGCCTTTACAGGGGAGGGACCACTGAAGCTTTCTTT. Protein: CASSLYRGGTTEAFF.

This chain joins TRBV28 and TRBJ2-2; D perhaps matches TRBD1 (5 bases). This CDR3 is built from 13 residues. The germline V gene encodes CDR1 MDHEN and CDR2 SYDVKM. The germline V and J ends were trimmed by 7 bases and 3 bases, with 9 bases remaining between them. The CDR3 DNA reads TGTGCCAGCACAGGGTGGGACACCGGGGAGCTGTTTTTT. This encodes CASTGWDTGELFF.

A single count supports this clone. The rearrangement links TRBV6-6 to TRBJ2-2, with D tentatively TRBD2 (5 bases). The CDR3 loop spans 13 amino acids. V lost 7 bases, J lost 5 bases, and 11 bases lay in between. The germline V gene has CDR1 MNHNY and CDR2 SVGAGI (reference sequence). The CDR3: CASIVGGTGELFF. CDR3 DNA: TGTGCCAGCATAGTCGGCGGGACCGGGGAGCTGTTTTTT.

The chain joins TRBV10-3 to TRBJ2-7, with 7 bases identical to TRBD1. The V gene's germline CDR1 is ENHRY and CDR2 SYGVKD. The junction had 7 bases not matched to a gene; V was cut back by 2 bases and J by 6 bases. The CDR3 runs to 14 residues. CDR3 nucleotides: TGTGCCATCAGTGAGCCGGGACAGAGTCCCGAGCAGTACTTC. It encodes CAISEPGQSPEQYF.

This sequence joins TRBV27 and TRBJ2-7; 7 nucleotides match TRBD2. Losses at the gene ends were 5 bases for V and 0 bases for J; bases not matched to a gene: 4. In germline, CDR1 is MNHEY, CDR2 SMNVEV (reference sequence). The CDR3 runs 14 residues. The CDR3 region is CASSPGTNSYEQYF. CDR3 nucleotide sequence: TGTGCCAGCAGTCCTGGGACTAACTCCTACGAGCAGTACTTC.

The chain links TRBV4-1 to TRBJ1-6; the match to TRBD1 covers 9 bases. V was clipped by 3 bases and J by 9 bases; unmatched bases: 6. The CDR3 extends over 15 amino acids. Germline CDR1 reads MGHRA; CDR2 reads YSYEKL. The CDR3 region has the DNA TGCGCCAGCAGCCAGCCGGGACAGGGATCTTCACCCCTCCACTTT. This codes for CASSQPGQGSSPLHF.

This clone has a single count. The chain has TRBV11-2 and TRBJ2-2, with D tentatively TRBD1 (6 bases). Trimming shortened V by 5 bases and J by 3 bases, and 22 bases separated the two germline ends. CDR1 is SGHAT and CDR2 is FQNNGV in the germline V gene. The CDR3 extends over 18 amino acids. The CDR3 DNA sequence: TGTGCCAGCAGCCCCCAAAAAAACAGGGTAAATGACACCGGGGAGCTGTTTTTT. As protein: CASSPQKNRVNDTGELFF.